This TCR beta chain was recovered during a study of cytomegalovirus exposure and HLA in healthy donors. 13 Jbeta primers and 60 Vbeta primers were used for the PCR. Measured with immunoSEQ multiplex PCR; TCRdb has only the in-frame clones, and not every one. The specimen's table records about 70,000 clones. V dropped 0 bases and J dropped 2 bases, with 14 bases sitting between them. Germline V lookup: CDR1 SGHNT, CDR2 YYREEE (reference sequence). This CDR3 spans 16 amino acids. The TCR was taken from a female donor in good health and CMV-seropositive. The rearrangement joins TRBV5-4 to TRBJ2-5, with D tentatively TRBD1 (6 bases). Sequencing was done on a sample of PBMCs. The CDR3 here is CASSLAMSRGQETQYF. DNA for the CDR3: TGTGCCAGCAGCTTGGCGATGAGCAGGGGACAAGAGACCCAGTACTTC.